The next 17 T cell receptor beta chains were all read from a single sample in a study of T cells expressing NK-cell markers. Reprocessing the 5' RACE reads, TCRdb reports a single entry for every CDR3 protein and omits DNA. The sample totals about 260,000 distinct CDR3 sequences; its top ten clones hold roughly 4.2%. The sequencing input was blood T cells: a sorted CD56 or NKG2C T cell subset, CD4+ or CD8+ T cells, or bulk PBMC T cells (not recorded which). Receptors were obtained from a woman between 18 and 69 years old in good health.

This chain joins TRBV24-1 and TRBJ2-5; the D call of TRBD2 rests on TCRdb alone, since no DNA is present to check it. Per the germline V gene, CDR1 is KGHDR and CDR2 is SFDVKD. The CDR3 has 16 amino acids. The CDR3: CATSDSGLASQETQYF.

J is TRBJ1-5 and V is TRBV10-3; TCRdb's assignment of TRBD1 cannot be checked, as there is no DNA. Germline values: CDR1 ENHRY, CDR2 SYGVKD. The CDR3 totals 14 residues. CDR3 in amino acids: CAIGAGDSNQPQHF.

The chain carries TRBV3-1 and TRBJ2-6; no DNA is available, so the TRBD1 call from TCRdb remains unchecked. Germline CDR1 and CDR2: LGHDT and YNNKEL (reference sequence). The CDR3 spans 18 residues. The CDR3 here is CASRPWSGGTSGANVLTF. Together with reference TRBV3-1 and TRBJ2-6, the CDR3 gives the full variable domain: DTAVSQTPKYLVTQMGNDKSIKCEQNLGHDTMYWYKQDSKKFLKIMFSYNNKELIINETVPNRFSPKSPDKAHLNLHINSLELGDSAVYFCASRPWSGGTSGANVLTFGAGSRLTVL.

The gene calls are TRBV15 and TRBJ1-4. The germline V gene has CDR1 LNHNV and CDR2 YYDKDF (reference sequence). The CDR3 has 16 amino acids. CDR3 loop: CATSRGASPIVEKLFF.

This chain connects TRBV21-1 to TRBJ2-5; the D gene TCRdb calls, TRBD1, cannot be checked with no DNA. TRBV21-1 is classified as a pseudogene. CDR3 length: 15 amino acids. The CDR3 loop is CASTRESQGEFDQYF.

The gene calls are TRBV7-8 and TRBJ2-2; TCRdb designates TRBD2, a call that cannot be tested without DNA. The CDR3 has 16 residues. Germline CDR1 and CDR2: SGHVS and FQNEAQ. This CDR3 reads CASSEAGTSGIGELFF.

J is TRBJ1-5 and V is TRBV20-1. CDR3 length equals 13 residues. From germline, CDR1 is DFQATT and CDR2 SNEGSKA (reference sequence). CDR3 in amino acids: CSAIGERKQPQHF.

CDR3 in amino acids: CARSLVDTQYF. The chain employs TRBV5-3 and TRBJ2-3. TRBV5-3 falls under the ORF class, with uncertain function. The CDR3 sequence is 11 residues long.

The genes are TRBV24-1 and TRBJ2-7; with no DNA, the TCRdb D assignment of TRBD1 cannot be verified. The germline V gene has CDR1 KGHDR and CDR2 SFDVKD. This CDR3 spans 16 amino acids. The CDR3 sequence is CATSDHRTGTRNEQYF.

This chain links TRBV15 with TRBJ1-1. The CDR3 has 15 amino acids. Per germline, CDR1 LNHNV and CDR2 YYDKDF (reference sequence). The CDR3 protein is CATSRDGDLNTEAFF.

This chain uses TRBV27 with TRBJ2-3; the D call from TCRdb, TRBD2, cannot be confirmed without DNA. CDR1 is MNHEY and CDR2 is SMNVEV in the germline V gene (reference sequence). The CDR3 is 13 amino acids. This CDR3 reads CASSEAGSDTQYF.

The J gene is TRBJ2-5, the V gene TRBV12-3 or TRBV12-4; without DNA, the TCRdb call of TRBD1 cannot be checked. The CDR3 consists of 16 residues. The chain's CDR3 is CASSFGAGVDGETQYF.

This sequence joins TRBV7-2 and TRBJ1-4. This CDR3 contains 14 residues. CDR1 and CDR2 from the germline V gene are SGHTA and FQGNSA. CDR3 loop: CASSPGGGDEKLFF.

This chain joins TRBV9 and TRBJ2-3; lacking DNA, the TRBD2 call made by TCRdb goes unchecked. Germline values: CDR1 SGDLS, CDR2 YYNGEE. The CDR3 totals 16 residues. This CDR3 reads CASSVEDSGTGDTQYF.

The chain recombines TRBV9 with TRBJ1-3; TCRdb returns TRBD1, unconfirmable since there is no DNA. CDR1 SGDLS and CDR2 YYNGEE come from the germline V gene. The length of the CDR3 is 18 residues. CDR3 in amino acids: CASSVAGTGGSRGNTIYF.

The rearrangement links TRBV18 to TRBJ1-4; TCRdb reports TRBD1, a call that lacks DNA to check it against. Germline V gene data show CDR1 as KGHSH and CDR2 as LQKENI. The CDR3 loop spans 13 amino acids. CDR3 amino acids: CASSRGQNEKLFF.

This chain joins TRBV7-2 and TRBJ2-1; lacking DNA, the TRBD1 call made by TCRdb goes unchecked. CDR1 and CDR2 from the germline V gene are SGHTA and FQGNSA. The CDR3 runs to 16 residues. The CDR3 sequence: CASSLTWGGSYNEQFF. Complete variable domain (other parts from reference TRBV7-2 and TRBJ2-1): GAGVSQSPSNKVTEKGKDVELRCDPISGHTALYWYRQSLGQGLEFLIYFQGNSAPDKSGLPSDRFSAERTGGSVSTLTIQRTQQEDSAVYLCASSLTWGGSYNEQFFGPGTRLTVL.